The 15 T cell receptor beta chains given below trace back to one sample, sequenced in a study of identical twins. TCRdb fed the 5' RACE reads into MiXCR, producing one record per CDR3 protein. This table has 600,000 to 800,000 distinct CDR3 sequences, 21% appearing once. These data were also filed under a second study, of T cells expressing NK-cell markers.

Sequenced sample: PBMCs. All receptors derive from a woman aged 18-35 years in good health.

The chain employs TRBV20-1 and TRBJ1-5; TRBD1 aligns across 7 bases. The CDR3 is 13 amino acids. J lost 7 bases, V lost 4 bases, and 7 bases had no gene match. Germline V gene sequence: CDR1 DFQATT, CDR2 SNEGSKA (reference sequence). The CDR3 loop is CSATTGVDQPQHF. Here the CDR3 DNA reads TGCAGTGCTACAACAGGGGTAGACCAGCCCCAGCATTTT.

CDR3 DNA: TGCAGCGTTGATCGGGCGGGGAACACTGAAGCTTTCTTT. It specifies CSVDRAGNTEAFF. The gene calls are TRBV29-1 and TRBJ1-1; no definite D call. Germline V gene lookup returns CDR1 SQVTM and CDR2 ANQGSEA. The ends were cut back, 3 bases at V and 1 base at J, with 9 bases in the middle. The CDR3 is 13 residues long.

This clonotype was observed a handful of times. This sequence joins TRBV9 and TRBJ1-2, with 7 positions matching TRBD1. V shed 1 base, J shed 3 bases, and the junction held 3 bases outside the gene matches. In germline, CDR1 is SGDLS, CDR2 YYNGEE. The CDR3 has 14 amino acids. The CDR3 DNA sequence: TGTGCCAGCAGCGTAAAAACAGGGGACTATGGCTACACCTTC. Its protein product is CASSVKTGDYGYTF.

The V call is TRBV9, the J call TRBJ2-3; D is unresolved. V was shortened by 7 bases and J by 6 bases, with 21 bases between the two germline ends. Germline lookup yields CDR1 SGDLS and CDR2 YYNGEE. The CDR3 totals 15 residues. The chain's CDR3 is CASAPGLITQDTQYF. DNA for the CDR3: TGTGCCAGCGCCCCGGGCCTAATAACACAGGATACGCAGTATTTT.

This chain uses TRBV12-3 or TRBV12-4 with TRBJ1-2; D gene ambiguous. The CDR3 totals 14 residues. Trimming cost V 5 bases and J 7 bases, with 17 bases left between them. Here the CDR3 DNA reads TGTGCCAGCAGTCAATCGACCGGAGGAAGTGGCTACACCTTC. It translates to CASSQSTGGSGYTF.

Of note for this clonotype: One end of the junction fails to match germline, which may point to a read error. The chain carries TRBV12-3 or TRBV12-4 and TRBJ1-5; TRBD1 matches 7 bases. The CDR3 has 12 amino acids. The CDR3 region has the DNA TGTGCCAGCAGTTTCACGGGACAGCTCAGAAATTTT. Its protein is CASSFTGQLRNF.

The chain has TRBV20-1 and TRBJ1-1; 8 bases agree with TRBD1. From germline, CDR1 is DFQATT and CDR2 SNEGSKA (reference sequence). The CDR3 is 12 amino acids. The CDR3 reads CRAGQGNTEAFF. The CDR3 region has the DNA TGCAGGGCCGGACAGGGGAACACTGAAGCTTTCTTT.

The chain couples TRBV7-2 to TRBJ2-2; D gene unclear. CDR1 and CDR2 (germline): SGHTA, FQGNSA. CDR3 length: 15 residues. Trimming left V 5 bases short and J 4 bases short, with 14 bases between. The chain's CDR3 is CASSLIATFTGELFF. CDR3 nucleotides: TGTGCCAGCAGCCTTATCGCGACTTTCACCGGGGAGCTGTTTTTT. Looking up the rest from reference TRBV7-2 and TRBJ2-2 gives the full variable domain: GAGVSQSPSNKVTEKGKDVELRCDPISGHTALYWYRQSLGQGLEFLIYFQGNSAPDKSGLPSDRFSAERTGGSVSTLTIQRTQQEDSAVYLCASSLIATFTGELFFGEGSRLTVL.

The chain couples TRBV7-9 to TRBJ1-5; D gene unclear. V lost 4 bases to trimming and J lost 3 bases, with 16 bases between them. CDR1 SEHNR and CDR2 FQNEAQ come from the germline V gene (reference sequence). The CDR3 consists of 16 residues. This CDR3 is CASSSLGSSDNQPQHF. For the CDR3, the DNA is TGTGCCAGCAGCTCACTAGGGTCGAGTGACAATCAGCCCCAGCATTTT.

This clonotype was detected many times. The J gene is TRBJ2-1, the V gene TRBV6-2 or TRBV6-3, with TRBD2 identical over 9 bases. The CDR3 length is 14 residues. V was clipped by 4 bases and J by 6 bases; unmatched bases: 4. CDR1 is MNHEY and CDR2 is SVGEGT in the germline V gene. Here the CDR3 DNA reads TGTGCCAGCAGTTTTCTAGCGGGACTCAATGAGCAGTTCTTC. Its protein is CASSFLAGLNEQFF.

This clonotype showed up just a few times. For the CDR3, the DNA is TGTGCCAGCAGCTCCCAATGGGGGCTCGGAGGGGACACTGAAGCTTTCTTT. Translating gives CASSSQWGLGGDTEAFF. This rearrangement joins TRBV7-2 to TRBJ1-1, with D perhaps matching TRBD1 (6 bases). V lost 4 bases to trimming and J lost 3 bases, with 21 bases between them. CDR1 and CDR2 from the germline V gene are SGHTA and FQGNSA. The CDR3 is 17 amino acids.

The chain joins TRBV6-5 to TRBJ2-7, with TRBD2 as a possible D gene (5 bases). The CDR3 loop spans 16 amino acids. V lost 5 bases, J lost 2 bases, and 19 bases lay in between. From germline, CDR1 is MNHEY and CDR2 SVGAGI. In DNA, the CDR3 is TGTGCCAGCAGTAACCCCCCAAGGACGGGGACCTACGAGCAGTACTTC. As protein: CASSNPPRTGTYEQYF.

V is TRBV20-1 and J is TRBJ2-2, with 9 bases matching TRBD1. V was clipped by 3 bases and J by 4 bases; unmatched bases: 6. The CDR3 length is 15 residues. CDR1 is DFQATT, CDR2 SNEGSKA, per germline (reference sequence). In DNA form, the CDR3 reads TGCAGTGCTAGGCAACAGGGGGCGCGCACCGGGGAGCTGTTTTTT. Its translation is CSARQQGARTGELFF.

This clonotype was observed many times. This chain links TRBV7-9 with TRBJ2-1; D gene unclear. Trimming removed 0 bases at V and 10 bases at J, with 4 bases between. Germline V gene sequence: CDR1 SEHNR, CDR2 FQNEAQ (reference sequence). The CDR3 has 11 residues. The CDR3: CASSLAQEQFF. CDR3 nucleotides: TGTGCCAGCAGCTTAGCACAGGAGCAGTTCTTC.

In DNA, the CDR3 is TGCGCCAGCACGGATTTAAATGAGCAGTTCTTC. Translating it yields CASTDLNEQFF. V gene TRBV5-1 combines with J gene TRBJ2-1; no clear D. The V end lost 6 bases, the J end lost 7 bases, and 8 bases lay between the germline ends. This CDR3 has 11 amino acids. The germline gives CDR1 SGHRS, CDR2 YFSETQ. Using reference TRBV5-1 and TRBJ2-1 for the parts outside the CDR3, the full variable domain is KAGVTQTPRYLIKTRGQQVTLSCSPISGHRSVSWYQQTPGQGLQFLFEYFSETQRNKGNFPGRFSGRQFSNSRSEMNVSTLELGDSALYLCASTDLNEQFFGPGTRLTVL.